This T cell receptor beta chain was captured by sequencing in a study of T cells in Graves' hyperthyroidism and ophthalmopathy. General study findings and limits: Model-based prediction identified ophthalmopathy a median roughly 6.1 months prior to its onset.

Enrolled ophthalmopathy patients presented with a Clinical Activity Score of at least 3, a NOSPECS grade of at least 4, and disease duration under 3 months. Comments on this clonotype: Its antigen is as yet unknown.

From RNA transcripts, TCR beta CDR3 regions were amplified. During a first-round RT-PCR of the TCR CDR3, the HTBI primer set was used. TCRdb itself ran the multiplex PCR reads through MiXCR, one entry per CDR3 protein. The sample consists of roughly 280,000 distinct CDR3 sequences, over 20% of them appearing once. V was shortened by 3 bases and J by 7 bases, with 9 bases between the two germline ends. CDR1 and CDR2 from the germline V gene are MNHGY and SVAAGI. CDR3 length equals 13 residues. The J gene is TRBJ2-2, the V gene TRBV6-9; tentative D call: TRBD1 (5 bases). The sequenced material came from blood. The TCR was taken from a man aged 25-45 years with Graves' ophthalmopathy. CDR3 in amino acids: CASSYTGVGELFF. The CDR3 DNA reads TGTGCCAGCAGTTACACAGGCGTCGGGGAGCTGTTTTTT.